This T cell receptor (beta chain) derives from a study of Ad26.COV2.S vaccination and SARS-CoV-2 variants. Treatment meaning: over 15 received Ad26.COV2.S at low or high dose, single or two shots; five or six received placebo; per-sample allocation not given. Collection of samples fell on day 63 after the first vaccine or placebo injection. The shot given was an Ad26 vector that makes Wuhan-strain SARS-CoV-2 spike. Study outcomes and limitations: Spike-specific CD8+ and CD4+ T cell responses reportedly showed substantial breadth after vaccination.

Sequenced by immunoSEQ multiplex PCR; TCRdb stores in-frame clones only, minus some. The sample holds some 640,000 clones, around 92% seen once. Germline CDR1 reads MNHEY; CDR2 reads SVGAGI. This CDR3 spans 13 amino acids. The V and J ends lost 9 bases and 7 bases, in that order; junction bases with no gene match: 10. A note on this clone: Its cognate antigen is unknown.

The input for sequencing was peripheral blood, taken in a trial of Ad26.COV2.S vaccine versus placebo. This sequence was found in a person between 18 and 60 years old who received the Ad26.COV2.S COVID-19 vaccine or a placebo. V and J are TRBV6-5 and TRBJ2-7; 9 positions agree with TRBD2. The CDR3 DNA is TGTGCCAGTCGATTTAGCGGGAGATGGGAGCAGTACTTC. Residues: CASRFSGRWEQYF.